This passage covers 15 T cell receptor beta chains from one sample sequenced in a study of blood T cells in healthy people across ages. Then a second PCR, running about 7 to 11 cycles, was carried out with a sample-barcoded 5' primer and a J-beta primer mix. TCRdb reprocessed the 5' RACE reads via MiXCR and lists one record per CDR3 protein. In the table there are 600,000 to 850,000 distinct CDR3 sequences, about 42% of which are singletons. Sample: blood. These receptors all come from a woman aged 60-75 years in good health.

The chain links TRBV9 to TRBJ2-3; 9 positions agree with TRBD1. With 0 bases clipped from V and 6 bases from J, the junction kept 2 bases outside the gene matches. This CDR3 has 14 residues. Looked up from germline, CDR1 is SGDLS and CDR2 is YYNGEE. The CDR3 reads CASSVVQGADTQYF. The CDR3 DNA sequence: TGTGCCAGCAGCGTAGTACAGGGGGCTGATACGCAGTATTTT.

In its sample, this clonotype was seen a few times. The gene calls are TRBV19 and TRBJ2-7; D may be TRBD1 (5 bases). CDR3 length equals 14 residues. With 1 base removed from V and 3 bases from J, the gap between germline ends came to 10 bases. Per the germline V gene, CDR1 is LNHDA and CDR2 is SQIVND (reference sequence). DNA for the CDR3: TGTGCCAGTAGTATAGCAACAGACAGCTACGAGCAGTACTTC. It specifies CASSIATDSYEQYF.

This chain uses TRBV6-1 with TRBJ1-5; a weak D match, TRBD1 (6 bases). Per the germline V gene, CDR1 is MNHNS and CDR2 is SASEGT. The CDR3 is 14 residues long. The V and J ends lost 6 bases and 2 bases respectively, with 11 bases between them. This CDR3 reads CASRMTGGNQPQHF. As DNA, the CDR3 is TGTGCCAGCAGAATGACAGGAGGCAATCAGCCCCAGCATTTT.

This chain links TRBV6-1 with TRBJ1-6; D not resolved. V dropped 3 bases and J dropped 8 bases, with 8 bases sitting between them. The CDR3 contains 13 residues. CDR1 is MNHNS, CDR2 SASEGT, per germline. CDR3 loop: CASSDGDYSPLHF. The DNA of the CDR3 is TGTGCCAGCAGTGATGGCGATTATTCACCCCTCCACTTT.

The chain couples TRBV10-1 to TRBJ2-2; 7 bases agree with TRBD1. The germline V gene encodes CDR1 WNHNN and CDR2 SYGVQD (reference sequence). CDR3 length: 14 amino acids. The V gene end was trimmed by 8 bases and the J gene end by 5 bases; junction bases not matched to a gene: 8. CDR3 nucleotides: TGCGCCAGCCGAGGGACAGACCTAACCGGGGAGCTGTTTTTT. It is translated as CASRGTDLTGELFF.

A few counts support this clonotype. CDR3 nucleotide sequence: TGCAGTGCTGCACCCACTAGCGGGAGTCCAGATACGCAGTATTTT. Residues: CSAAPTSGSPDTQYF. The gene calls are TRBV20-1 and TRBJ2-3, with 11 nucleotides matching TRBD2. The ends lost 5 bases at V and 4 bases at J; junction bases unmatched: 8. The germline V gene encodes CDR1 DFQATT and CDR2 SNEGSKA (reference sequence). CDR3 length: 15 residues.

The chain links TRBV6-2 or TRBV6-3 to TRBJ1-5; 9 bases match TRBD1. After removal of 7 bases from V and 1 base from J, the junction contained 5 bases not matched to a gene. This CDR3 is 15 amino acids long. From germline, CDR1 is MNHEY and CDR2 SVGEGT. The CDR3 reads CASTRTGASNQPQHF. The CDR3 DNA sequence: TGTGCCAGCACCCGGACAGGGGCGAGCAATCAGCCCCAGCATTTT.

The chain carries TRBV4-3 and TRBJ2-7; D not certain. Trimming cost V 4 bases and J 0 bases, with 16 bases left between them. The CDR3 length is 16 residues. From germline, CDR1 is LGHNA and CDR2 YSLEER. CDR3 loop: CASSPYWQPSSYEQYF. CDR3 nucleotide sequence: TGCGCCAGCAGCCCCTATTGGCAGCCCAGCTCCTACGAGCAGTACTTC.

This clonotype showed up just a few times. The chain is built from TRBV6-2 or TRBV6-3 and TRBJ2-2, with TRBD2 identical over 14 bases. The CDR3 covers 20 residues. Germline V gene lookup returns CDR1 MNHEY and CDR2 SVGEGT. With V trimmed by 5 bases and J by 4 bases, 15 bases remained unmatched. The CDR3 nucleotides are TGTGCCAGCAGTCCTGCCGGGACTAGCGGGGGAAGAAGGATCACCGGGGAGCTGTTTTTT. This sequence encodes CASSPAGTSGGRRITGELFF.

This rearrangement joins TRBV29-1 to TRBJ2-1; 8 bases line up with TRBD1. Germline V CDR1 and CDR2: SQVTM, ANQGSEA. The CDR3 has 11 amino acids. V lost 7 bases, J lost 13 bases, and 9 bases stayed unmatched. Here the CDR3 DNA reads TGCAGCGGCTTGACAGGGGAGACCCAGTTCTTC. Its protein product is CSGLTGETQFF.

CDR3 residues: CASSLRREAGYTF. The CDR3 DNA reads TGTGCCAGCAGCCTGCGCAGGGAGGCCGGCTACACCTTC. V is TRBV21-1 and J is TRBJ1-2. TRBV21-1 is a known pseudogene. This CDR3 is built from 13 residues.

The genes are TRBV19 and TRBJ2-5, with 9 nucleotides matching TRBD1. The J segment lost 1 base and the V segment lost 5 bases, leaving 2 bases of the junction unmatched. The germline V gene has CDR1 LNHDA and CDR2 SQIVND (reference sequence). The CDR3 totals 14 residues. CDR3 DNA: TGTGCCAGTAGTGGACAGGGGATCCAAGAGACCCAGTACTTC. Translating gives CASSGQGIQETQYF.

As regards this clonotype: A much larger clone lies one base from this, so it may be a read error. The chain combines TRBV6-2 or TRBV6-3 with TRBJ2-7, with a weak D call TRBD1 (6 bases). The tail of the sequence fits TRBJ2-5 better, so the J call may be wrong. The germline gives CDR1 MNHEY, CDR2 SVGEGT. The CDR3 contains 14 residues. Written as DNA, the CDR3 is TGTGCCAGCAGGTGGGACAAGGCTAGAGAGACCCAGTACTTC. Translation gives CASRWDKARETQYF.

Worth noting for this clonotype: It may be a read error: a sequence one base away is much more abundant. The V and J genes are TRBV9 and TRBJ2-4; D not resolved. Germline V gives CDR1 SGDLS, CDR2 YYNGEE. The CDR3 is 12 residues long. CDR3 amino acids: CAGSASKNIQYF. The CDR3 DNA is TGTGCCGGCAGTGCTTCCAAAAACATTCAGTACTTC.

About this clonotype itself: A clone one base away is much larger, so this may be a read error. The J gene is TRBJ2-5, the V gene TRBV12-3 or TRBV12-4; D not certain. The V end was cut by 10 bases, the J end by 1 base, with 16 bases between. The CDR3 extends over 14 amino acids. Written as DNA, the CDR3 is TGTGCCAACAGATCGGACCTCTTCCAAGAGACCCAGTACTTC. Translating gives CANRSDLFQETQYF.